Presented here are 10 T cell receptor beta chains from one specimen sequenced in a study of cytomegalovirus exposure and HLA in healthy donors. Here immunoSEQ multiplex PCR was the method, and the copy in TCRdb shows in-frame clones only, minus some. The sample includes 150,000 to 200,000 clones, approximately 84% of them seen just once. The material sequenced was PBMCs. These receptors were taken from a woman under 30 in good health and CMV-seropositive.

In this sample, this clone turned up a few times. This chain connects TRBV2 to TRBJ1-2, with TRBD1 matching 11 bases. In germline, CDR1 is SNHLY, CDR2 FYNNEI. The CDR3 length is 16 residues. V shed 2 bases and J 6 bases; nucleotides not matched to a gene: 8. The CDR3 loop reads CASSELDRGRDNGYTF. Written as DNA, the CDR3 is TGTGCCAGCAGTGAATTGGACAGGGGGCGCGACAATGGCTACACCTTC. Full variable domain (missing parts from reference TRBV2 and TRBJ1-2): EPEVTQTPSHQVTQMGQEVILRCVPISNHLYFYWYRQILGQKVEFLVSFYNNEISEKSEIFDDQFSVERPDGSNFTLKIRSTKLEDSAMYFCASSELDRGRDNGYTFGSGTRLTVV.

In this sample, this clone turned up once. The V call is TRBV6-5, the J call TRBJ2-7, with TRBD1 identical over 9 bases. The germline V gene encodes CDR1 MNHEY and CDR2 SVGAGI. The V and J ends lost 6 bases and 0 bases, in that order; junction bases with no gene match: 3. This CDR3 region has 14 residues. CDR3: CASSQTGGSYEQYF. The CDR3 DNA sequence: TGTGCCAGCAGCCAGACAGGGGGCTCCTACGAGCAGTACTTC.

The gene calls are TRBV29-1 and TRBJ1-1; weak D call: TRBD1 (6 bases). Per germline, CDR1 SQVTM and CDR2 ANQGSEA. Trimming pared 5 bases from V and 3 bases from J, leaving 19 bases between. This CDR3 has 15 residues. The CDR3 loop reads CSVRGGGRLDTEAFF. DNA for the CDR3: TGCAGCGTTAGGGGAGGGGGAAGATTGGACACTGAAGCTTTCTTT.

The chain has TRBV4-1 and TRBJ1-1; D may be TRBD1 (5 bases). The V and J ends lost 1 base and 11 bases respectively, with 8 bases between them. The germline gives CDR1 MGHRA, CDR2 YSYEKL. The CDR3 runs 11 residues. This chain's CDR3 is CASSQGGRAFF. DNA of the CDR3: TGCGCCAGCAGCCAAGGGGGCCGTGCTTTCTTT.

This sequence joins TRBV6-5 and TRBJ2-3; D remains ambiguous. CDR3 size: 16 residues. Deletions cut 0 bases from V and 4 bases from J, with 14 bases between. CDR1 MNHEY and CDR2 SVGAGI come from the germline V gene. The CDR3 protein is CASSYSMAPAPDTQYF. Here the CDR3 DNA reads TGTGCCAGCAGTTACTCGATGGCCCCTGCTCCAGATACGCAGTATTTT.

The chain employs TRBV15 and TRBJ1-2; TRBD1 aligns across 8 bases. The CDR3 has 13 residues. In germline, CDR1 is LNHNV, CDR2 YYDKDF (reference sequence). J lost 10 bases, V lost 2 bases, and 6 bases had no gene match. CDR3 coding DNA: TGTGCCACCAGCAGACTCGACAGGGGACTCTACACCTTC. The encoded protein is CATSRLDRGLYTF.

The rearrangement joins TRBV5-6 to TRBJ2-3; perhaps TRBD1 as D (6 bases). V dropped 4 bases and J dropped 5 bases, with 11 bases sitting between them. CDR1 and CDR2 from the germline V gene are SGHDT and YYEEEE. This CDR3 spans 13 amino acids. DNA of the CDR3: TGTGCCAGCAGCAATGGACAGCAAGATACGCAGTATTTT. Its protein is CASSNGQQDTQYF.

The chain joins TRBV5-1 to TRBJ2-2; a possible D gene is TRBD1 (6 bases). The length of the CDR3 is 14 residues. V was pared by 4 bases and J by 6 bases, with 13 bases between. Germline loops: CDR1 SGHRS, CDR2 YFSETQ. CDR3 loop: CASSQRGWPGELFF. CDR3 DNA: TGCGCCAGCAGCCAGAGGGGGTGGCCCGGGGAGCTGTTTTTT.

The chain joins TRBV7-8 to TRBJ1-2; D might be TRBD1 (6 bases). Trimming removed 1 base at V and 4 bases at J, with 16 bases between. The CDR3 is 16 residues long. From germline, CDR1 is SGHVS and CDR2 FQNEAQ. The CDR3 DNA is TGTGCCAGCAGCTTAGGACAACGGGGGGCGGGCTATGGCTACACCTTC. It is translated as CASSLGQRGAGYGYTF. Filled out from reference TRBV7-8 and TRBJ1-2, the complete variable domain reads GAGVSQSPRYKVAKRGQDVALRCDPISGHVSLFWYQQALGQGPEFLTYFQNEAQLDKSGLPSDRFFAERPEGSVSTLKIQRTQQEDSAVYLCASSLGQRGAGYGYTFGSGTRLTVV.

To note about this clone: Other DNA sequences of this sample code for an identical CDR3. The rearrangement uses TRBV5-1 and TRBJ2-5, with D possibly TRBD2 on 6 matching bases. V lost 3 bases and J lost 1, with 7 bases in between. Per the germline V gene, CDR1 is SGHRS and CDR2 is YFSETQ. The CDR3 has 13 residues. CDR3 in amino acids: CASSSGLQETQYF. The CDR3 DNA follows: TGCGCCAGCAGCTCGGGACTCCAAGAGACCCAGTACTTC.